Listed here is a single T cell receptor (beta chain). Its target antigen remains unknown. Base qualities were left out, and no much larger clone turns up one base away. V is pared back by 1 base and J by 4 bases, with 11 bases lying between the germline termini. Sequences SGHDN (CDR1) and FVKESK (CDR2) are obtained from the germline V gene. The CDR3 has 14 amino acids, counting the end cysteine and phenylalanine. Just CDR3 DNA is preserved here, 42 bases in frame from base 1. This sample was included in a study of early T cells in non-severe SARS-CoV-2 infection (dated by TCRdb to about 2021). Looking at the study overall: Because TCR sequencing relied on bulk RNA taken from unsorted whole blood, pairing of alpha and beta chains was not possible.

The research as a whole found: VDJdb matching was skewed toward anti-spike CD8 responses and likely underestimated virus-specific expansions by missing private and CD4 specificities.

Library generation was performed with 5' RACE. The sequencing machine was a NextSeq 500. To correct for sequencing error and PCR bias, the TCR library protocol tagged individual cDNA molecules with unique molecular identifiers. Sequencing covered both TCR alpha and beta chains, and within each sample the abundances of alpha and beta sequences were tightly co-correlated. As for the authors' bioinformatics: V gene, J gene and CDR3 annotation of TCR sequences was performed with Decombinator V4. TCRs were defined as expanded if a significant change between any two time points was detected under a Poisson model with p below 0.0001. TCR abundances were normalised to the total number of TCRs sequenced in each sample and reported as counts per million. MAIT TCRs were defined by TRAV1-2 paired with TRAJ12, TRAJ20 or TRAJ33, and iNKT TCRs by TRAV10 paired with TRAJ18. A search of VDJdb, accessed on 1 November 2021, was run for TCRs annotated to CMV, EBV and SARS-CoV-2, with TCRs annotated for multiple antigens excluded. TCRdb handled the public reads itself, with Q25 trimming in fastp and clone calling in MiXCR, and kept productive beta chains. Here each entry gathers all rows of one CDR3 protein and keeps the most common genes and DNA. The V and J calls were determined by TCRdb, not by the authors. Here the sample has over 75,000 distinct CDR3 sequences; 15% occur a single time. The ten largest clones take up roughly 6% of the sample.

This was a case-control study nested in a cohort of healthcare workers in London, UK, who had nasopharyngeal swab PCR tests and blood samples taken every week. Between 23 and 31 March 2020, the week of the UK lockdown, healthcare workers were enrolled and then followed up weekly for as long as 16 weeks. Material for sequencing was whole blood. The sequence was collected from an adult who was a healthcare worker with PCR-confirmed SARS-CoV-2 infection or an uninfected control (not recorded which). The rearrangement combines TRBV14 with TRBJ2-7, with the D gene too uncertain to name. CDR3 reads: CASSQGSIWYEQYF. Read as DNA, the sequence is TGTGCCAGCAGCCAAGGAAGTATCTGGTACGAGCAGTACTTC.